The next 27 T cell receptor beta chains were all read from a single sample in a study of STAT5B mutations in CD4+ large granular lymphocyte leukemia. Produced via immunoSEQ multiplex PCR; TCRdb's table is partial and in-frame only. Among 30,000 to 40,000 clones listed, about 91% were seen once. Material for sequencing was CD4+ T cells from blood buffy coats. These receptors came from a human donor in good health.

V is TRBV10-3 and J is TRBJ1-5; D is ambiguous. Germline V gene lookup returns CDR1 ENHRY and CDR2 SYGVKD. The CDR3 consists of 13 residues. Trimming removed 6 bases from V and 8 bases from J, with 14 bases in between. CDR3 bases: TGTGCCATCAGCGTCGAAACAGAGGAGCCCCAGCATTTT. Translated, it gives CAISVETEEPQHF.

The chain has TRBV12-5 and TRBJ1-2; maybe TRBD1 (6 bases). Germline CDR1 is LGHNT and CDR2 is FRNRAP. This CDR3 is built from 15 residues. Deletions cut 6 bases from V and 8 bases from J, with 22 bases between. The chain's CDR3 is CASGSQGTQAGGYTF. For the CDR3, the DNA is TGTGCTAGTGGCTCCCAGGGGACGCAGGCGGGAGGCTACACCTTC.

V is TRBV19 and J is TRBJ1-4; 9 bases map to TRBD1. Unmatched junction bases numbered 22, after V lost 6 bases and J lost 8 bases. Germline values: CDR1 LNHDA, CDR2 SQIVND (reference sequence). The CDR3 is 19 amino acids. CDR3 sequence reads: CASSSSTGTGSNDREKLFF. In DNA, the CDR3 is TGTGCCAGTAGCTCCTCAACCGGGACAGGGTCCAATGATCGAGAAAAACTGTTTTTT.

Only a few counts were recorded for this clone. The CDR3 sequence: CASSGTSGTSNTGELFF. The CDR3 DNA reads TGTGCCAGCAGCGGGACTAGCGGGACTTCGAACACCGGGGAGCTGTTTTTT. The chain links TRBV9 to TRBJ2-2, with 12 bases fitting TRBD2. Germline V CDR1 and CDR2: SGDLS, YYNGEE. Losses at the gene ends were 3 bases for V and 0 bases for J; bases not matched to a gene: 3. The CDR3 totals 17 residues. The whole variable domain, filled in from reference TRBV9 and TRBJ2-2, reads DSGVTQTPKHLITATGQRVTLRCSPRSGDLSVYWYQQSLDQGLQFLIQYYNGEERAKGNILERFSAQQFPDLHSELNLSSLELGDSALYFCASSGTSGTSNTGELFFGEGSRLTVL.

About this clone itself: Compared with germline, one end of the junction differs, possibly owing to a read error. The chain has TRBV7-2 and TRBJ1-5; possible D gene TRBD1, 5 bases. Germline CDR1 reads SGHTA; CDR2 reads FQGNSA. The length of the CDR3 is 13 residues. The CDR3 loop is CASSSGPGQLQHF. CDR3 in DNA: TGTGCCAGCAGCTCGGGACCCGGGCAGCTCCAGCATTTT.

The genes are TRBV19 and TRBJ1-2; no reliable D call. V gave up 6 bases and J gave up 6 bases, with 11 bases separating them. Germline V gene data show CDR1 as LNHDA and CDR2 as SQIVND (reference sequence). This CDR3 has 12 amino acids. The CDR3 here is CASRRPLNGYTF. The CDR3 nucleotides are TGTGCCAGTAGAAGGCCGCTAAATGGCTACACCTTC.

A few counts support this clone. The chain is built from TRBV7-6 and TRBJ1-1; 7 bases align to TRBD1. Germline values: CDR1 SGHVS, CDR2 FNYEAQ. Germline trimming cut 5 bases from V and 1 base from J; bases unmatched to any gene: 7. The CDR3 is made up of 15 amino acids. This CDR3 is CASSQRQGTNTEAFF. The CDR3 DNA follows: TGTGCCAGCAGCCAAAGACAGGGCACGAACACTGAAGCTTTCTTT. Supplemented by reference TRBV7-6 and TRBJ1-1, the full variable domain reads GAGVSQSPRYKVTKRGQDVALRCDPISGHVSLYWYRQALGQGPEFLTYFNYEAQQDKSGLPNDRFSAERPEGSISTLTIQRTEQRDSAMYRCASSQRQGTNTEAFFGQGTRLTVV.

The genes are TRBV7-2 and TRBJ2-3, with 7 bases matching TRBD1. Losses at the gene ends were 5 bases for V and 2 bases for J; bases not matched to a gene: 13. CDR1 and CDR2 from the germline V gene are SGHTA and FQGNSA. The CDR3 runs 17 residues. CDR3 loop: CASSPRQGRGFTDTQYF. In DNA, the CDR3 is TGTGCCAGCAGCCCCCGACAGGGTCGAGGGTTCACAGATACGCAGTATTTT. The full variable domain, rest sourced from reference TRBV7-2 and TRBJ2-3, is GAGVSQSPSNKVTEKGKDVELRCDPISGHTALYWYRQSLGQGLEFLIYFQGNSAPDKSGLPSDRFSAERTGGSVSTLTIQRTQQEDSAVYLCASSPRQGRGFTDTQYFGPGTRLTVL.

This chain joins TRBV27 and TRBJ2-1; D is undetermined. CDR1 and CDR2 (germline): MNHEY, SMNVEV (reference sequence). Between the trimmed V and J ends, which lost 0 bases and 9 bases, there was a span of 9 bases. The CDR3 contains 13 residues. The CDR3 here is CASSLSWGGEQFF. Written as DNA, the CDR3 is TGTGCCAGCAGTTTATCGTGGGGTGGTGAGCAGTTCTTC.

The chain couples TRBV4-2 to TRBJ1-2, with D unclear. The CDR3 spans 15 residues. Germline CDR1 LGHNA, CDR2 YNFKEQ. V was trimmed by 1 base and J by 4 bases, leaving 13 bases between them. The CDR3 sequence is CASSQVLRVVYGYTF. CDR3 DNA: TGTGCCAGCAGCCAAGTTTTACGGGTCGTCTATGGCTACACCTTC.

The rearrangement joins TRBV4-3 to TRBJ1-1, with D uncertain. Germline V gene lookup returns CDR1 LGHNA and CDR2 YSLEER. The V and J ends lost 2 bases and 5 bases respectively, with 15 bases between them. CDR3 length: 15 amino acids. The CDR3 DNA follows: TGCGCCAGCAGCCAAAACGACGGGTTTGTTACTGAAGCTTTCTTT. It translates to CASSQNDGFVTEAFF.

The rearrangement uses TRBV6-4 and TRBJ2-1, with D possibly matching TRBD2 (5 bases). Trimming removed 1 base from V and 5 bases from J, with 15 bases in between. Germline lookup yields CDR1 MRHNA and CDR2 SNTAGT. This CDR3 contains 16 residues. CDR3 sequence reads: CASSDWASRLNNEQFF. CDR3 nucleotides: TGTGCCAGCAGTGACTGGGCTAGCCGTTTAAACAATGAGCAGTTCTTC.

This rearrangement joins TRBV5-5 to TRBJ2-5; TRBD2 might be the D (7 bases). This CDR3 is 13 amino acids long. V lost 4 bases and J lost 5, with 12 bases in between. Germline V gene sequence: CDR1 SGHKS, CDR2 YYEKEE (reference sequence). This CDR3 reads CASSPGGEETQYF. In DNA form, the CDR3 reads TGTGCCAGCAGCCCGGGGGGCGAGGAGACCCAGTACTTC.

J is TRBJ2-3 and V is TRBV11-2; 9 nucleotides line up with TRBD1. CDR1 is SGHAT, CDR2 FQNNGV, per germline. The CDR3 runs to 15 residues. V gave up 3 bases and J gave up 3 bases; unmatched junction bases: 4. Here the CDR3 DNA reads TGTGCCAGCAGCTTTGTGACAGGGGGAACAGATACGCAGTATTTT. Residues: CASSFVTGGTDTQYF.

This clone has a single count. The chain carries TRBV19 and TRBJ2-1, with a weak D call TRBD1 (5 bases). CDR3 length: 14 residues. V lost 4 bases and J 0 bases, leaving 7 bases between the germline ends. Germline V gene sequence: CDR1 LNHDA, CDR2 SQIVND (reference sequence). The CDR3 reads CASSRGFSYNEQFF. CDR3 nucleotides: TGTGCCAGTAGTAGGGGCTTCTCCTACAATGAGCAGTTCTTC.

The V and J genes are TRBV19 and TRBJ2-4; a possible D gene is TRBD1 (5 bases). This CDR3 has 14 amino acids. V gave up 1 base and J gave up 7 bases, with 11 bases separating them. Germline CDR1 LNHDA, CDR2 SQIVND (reference sequence). The CDR3 loop reads CASSIVSKGNIQYF. The CDR3, as DNA: TGTGCCAGTAGTATAGTTTCCAAGGGGAACATTCAGTACTTC.

The chain has TRBV18 and TRBJ1-1; possibly TRBD1 for D (6 bases). The ends were cut back, 4 bases at V and 3 bases at J, with 12 bases in the middle. The V gene's germline CDR1 is KGHSH and CDR2 LQKENI. The CDR3 has 14 amino acids. CDR3 region: CASSRVGGDTEAFF. CDR3 bases: TGTGCCAGCTCACGGGTCGGGGGCGACACTGAAGCTTTCTTT.

The chain is built from TRBV6-6 and TRBJ1-2; maybe TRBD1 (6 bases). The CDR3 is made up of 12 amino acids. The germline V and J ends were trimmed by 7 bases and 3 bases, with 9 bases remaining between them. The germline CDR1 and CDR2 sequences are MNHNY and SVGAGI (reference sequence). CDR3 sequence (DNA): TGTGCCAGCACTGGACAGTACTATGGCTACACCTTC. It encodes CASTGQYYGYTF.

V and J are TRBV18 and TRBJ1-2; TRBD1 might be the D (5 bases). The CDR3 runs 13 residues. V gave up 3 bases and J gave up 6 bases, with 11 bases separating them. CDR1 is KGHSH, CDR2 LQKENI, per germline. The CDR3 spells CASSPTQGNGYTF. DNA of the CDR3: TGTGCCAGCTCACCCACGCAGGGTAATGGCTACACCTTC.

This chain links TRBV11-3 with TRBJ2-1; D gene unclear. Deletions cut 1 base from V and 10 bases from J, with 5 bases between. The CDR3 has 11 residues. Germline CDR1 and CDR2: SGHNT and YENEEA. The CDR3 nucleotides are TGTGCCAGCAGCTTAGGTCCAGAGCAGTTCTTC. Translating it yields CASSLGPEQFF.

In this sample, this clone turned up a few times. CDR3 residues: CASSFGQGDNSPLHF. The CDR3 nucleotides read TGCGCCAGCAGCTTTGGACAGGGAGATAATTCACCCCTCCACTTT. The V and J genes are TRBV5-1 and TRBJ1-6; 8 bases match TRBD1. With V trimmed by 2 bases and J by 5 bases, 3 bases remained unmatched. CDR3 length equals 15 residues. The germline gives CDR1 SGHRS, CDR2 YFSETQ.

The chain uses TRBV6-5 and TRBJ1-3; D not certain. V dropped 8 bases and J dropped 0 bases, with 8 bases sitting between them. The CDR3 extends over 13 amino acids. Per germline, CDR1 MNHEY and CDR2 SVGAGI. This chain's CDR3 is CASPGLSGNTIYF. The DNA for the CDR3 is TGTGCCAGCCCCGGGCTCTCTGGAAACACCATATATTTT.

V usage is TRBV4-3 and J usage is TRBJ2-7, with 12 bases matching TRBD2. CDR1 and CDR2 (germline): LGHNA, YSLEER. V lost 0 bases and J lost 5; bases outside the gene matches: 5. CDR3 length: 16 amino acids. The CDR3 sequence is CASSQDATSGRHEQYF. The CDR3, as DNA: TGCGCCAGCAGCCAAGATGCGACTAGCGGGAGACACGAGCAGTACTTC.

The chain uses TRBV7-2 and TRBJ2-7; 7 bases line up with TRBD2. The V segment lost 4 bases and the J segment 5 bases; nucleotides outside the gene matches: 20. CDR3 length: 18 residues. In germline, CDR1 is SGHTA, CDR2 FQGNSA. CDR3 DNA sequence: TGTGCCAGCAGCTGGAGTTTCGTCGGGGGGACGGTAGTGGACGAGCAGTACTTC. Translating gives CASSWSFVGGTVVDEQYF.

The chain carries TRBV28 and TRBJ1-5; D ambiguous. Germline values: CDR1 MDHEN, CDR2 SYDVKM. V gave up 7 bases and J gave up 0 bases, with 19 bases separating them. This CDR3 is built from 17 residues. The DNA of the CDR3 is TGTGCCAGCATTGGCCACGGCAGGAAATATAGCAATCAGCCCCAGCATTTT. Its translation: CASIGHGRKYSNQPQHF.

A few counts support this clone. The CDR3 DNA reads TGTGCCAGCAGCCAAGCCCACAAAGGTACTGAAGCTTTCTTT. Amino acids: CASSQAHKGTEAFF. This sequence joins TRBV7-9 and TRBJ1-1; no firm D call. The V gene's germline CDR1 is SEHNR and CDR2 FQNEAQ (reference sequence). The germline V and J ends were trimmed by 5 bases and 5 bases, with 15 bases remaining between them. The CDR3 runs 14 residues. The whole variable domain, filled in from reference TRBV7-9 and TRBJ1-1, reads DTGVSQNPRHKITKRGQNVTFRCDPISEHNRLYWYRQTLGQGPEFLTYFQNEAQLEKSRLLSDRFSAERPKGSFSTLEIQRTEQGDSAMYLCASSQAHKGTEAFFGQGTRLTVV.

The chain carries TRBV5-1 and TRBJ1-2, with TRBD1 matching over 7 bases. The germline CDR1 and CDR2 sequences are SGHRS and YFSETQ. This CDR3 has 15 amino acids. J lost 0 bases, V lost 5 bases, and 7 bases had no gene match. CDR3 protein: CASRGKQGSNYGYTF. As DNA, the CDR3 is TGCGCCAGCAGGGGAAAACAGGGGTCTAACTATGGCTACACCTTC.